This passage covers 23 T cell receptor beta chains from one sample sequenced in a study of T cells in Graves' hyperthyroidism and ophthalmopathy. Authors of the study amplified TCR beta CDR3 regions from RNA transcripts. RT-PCR in the first round (using the HTBI primer set) targeted the TCR CDR3. MiXCR, applied by TCRdb to the multiplex PCR reads, yields one record per CDR3 protein. This sample has approximately 720,000 distinct CDR3 sequences, with around a sixth found just once. Input material: blood. The receptors stem from a woman in her 50s with Graves' hyperthyroidism that later progressed to Graves' ophthalmopathy.

This clonotype was picked up a small number of times. The V and J genes are TRBV5-1 and TRBJ2-7; D possibly uses TRBD1 or TRBD2 (6 bases each). CDR1 SGHRS and CDR2 YFSETQ come from the germline V gene. Trimming took 4 bases from V and 3 from J, leaving 17 bases between them. CDR3 length: 15 residues. CDR3: CASSQARGGNYEQYF. CDR3 DNA sequence: TGCGCCAGCAGCCAGGCCCGAGGGGGGAACTACGAGCAGTACTTC.

The V gene is TRBV6-1, the J gene TRBJ2-2, with 7 bases matching TRBD2. The CDR3 has 15 residues. Germline V lookup: CDR1 MNHNS, CDR2 SASEGT. J gave up 5 bases and V 5 bases, and 8 bases lay outside the gene matches. DNA of the CDR3: TGTGCCAGCAGTTATACCGGGAGGCGAACCGGGGAGCTGTTTTTT. Its protein is CASSYTGRRTGELFF.

The table lists this clonotype with a few counts. V and J are TRBV7-2 and TRBJ2-2; D gene unclear. The ends were cut back, 5 bases at V and 6 bases at J, with 19 bases in the middle. The CDR3 sequence is 16 residues long. Per the germline V gene, CDR1 is SGHTA and CDR2 is FQGNSA. Here the CDR3 reads CASSPLRLRNSGELFF. DNA of the CDR3: TGTGCCAGCAGCCCCCTGAGACTTCGTAATTCCGGGGAGCTGTTTTTT. Full variable domain (remainder filled in from reference TRBV7-2 and TRBJ2-2): GAGVSQSPSNKVTEKGKDVELRCDPISGHTALYWYRQSLGQGLEFLIYFQGNSAPDKSGLPSDRFSAERTGGSVSTLTIQRTQQEDSAVYLCASSPLRLRNSGELFFGEGSRLTVL.

This clonotype was observed at least ten times. V is TRBV3-1 and J is TRBJ1-2; unclear D gene. Looked up from germline, CDR1 is LGHDT and CDR2 is YNNKEL (reference sequence). Deletions cut 0 bases from V and 6 bases from J, with 14 bases between. The length of the CDR3 is 15 residues. As DNA, the CDR3 is TGTGCCAGCAGCCAAGATTCCCGGGGTGCCGATGGCTACACCTTC. As protein: CASSQDSRGADGYTF.

The CDR3 reads CSVNSGGTPSSYNEQFF. Written as DNA, the CDR3 is TGCAGCGTTAATAGCGGGGGGACCCCTAGCTCCTACAATGAGCAGTTCTTC. The chain employs TRBV29-1 and TRBJ2-1; 10 positions match TRBD2. V lost 5 bases, J lost 0 bases, and 10 bases stayed unmatched. The CDR3 loop spans 17 amino acids. From germline, CDR1 is SQVTM and CDR2 ANQGSEA.

The chain employs TRBV4-2 and TRBJ1-2; 7 bases map to TRBD1. Trimming removed 1 base from V and 5 bases from J; junction bases left unmatched: 10. CDR3 length: 16 residues. Germline V gene data show CDR1 as LGHNA and CDR2 as YNFKEQ. CDR3 sequence reads: CASSQGFSGGSYGYTF. CDR3 sequence (DNA): TGTGCCAGCAGCCAAGGCTTTTCAGGGGGATCGTATGGCTACACCTTC.

This chain uses TRBV6-1 with TRBJ2-2, with D perhaps matching TRBD1 or TRBD2 (5 bases each). Trimming left V 6 bases short and J 5 bases short, with 16 bases between. This CDR3 comprises 15 residues. Germline V gene data show CDR1 as MNHNS and CDR2 as SASEGT. As DNA, the CDR3 is TGTGCCAGCAGACCCTGGGGGAAGGAGACCGGGGAGCTGTTTTTT. The encoded protein is CASRPWGKETGELFF.

This clonotype was seen ten or more times. The chain has TRBV3-1 and TRBJ1-1; no firm D call. The V gene lost 0 bases and the J gene lost 3 bases, with 8 bases spanning the gap. The CDR3 is 14 residues long. From germline, CDR1 is LGHDT and CDR2 YNNKEL (reference sequence). The CDR3, as DNA: TGTGCCAGCAGCCAAGACGCACTGGACACTGAAGCTTTCTTT. Encoded protein: CASSQDALDTEAFF.

The chain recombines TRBV3-1 with TRBJ2-1, with a possible D match to TRBD2 (6 bases). Between the trimmed V and J ends, which lost 0 bases and 8 bases, there was a span of 14 bases. The CDR3 contains 15 residues. CDR1 LGHDT and CDR2 YNNKEL come from the germline V gene (reference sequence). The CDR3 loop is CASSQELADSDEQFF. The CDR3 DNA reads TGTGCCAGCAGCCAAGAACTAGCCGACTCCGATGAGCAGTTCTTC.

The chain couples TRBV20-1 to TRBJ1-1; D ambiguous. CDR3 length: 16 amino acids. V shed 0 bases and J shed 0 bases, with 14 bases lying between them. Germline CDR1 is DFQATT and CDR2 is SNEGSKA (reference sequence). CDR3 sequence reads: CSAREGAWVMNTEAFF. CDR3 nucleotide sequence: TGCAGTGCTAGAGAAGGAGCTTGGGTCATGAACACTGAAGCTTTCTTT.

In its sample, this clonotype was seen a few times. Because the CDR3's place on the DNA is in doubt, the DNA is left out and the CDR3 is given as listed by TCRdb. This chain uses TRBV6-1 with TRBJ2-5; the table's D gene call, TRBD2, was not cross checked with the DNA. The CDR3 is 17 residues long, ends included. Germline V gives CDR1 MNHNS, CDR2 SASEGT. CDR3 protein: CASSVRTEEVAGGSRNF.

The chain combines TRBV7-6 with TRBJ1-6; D call uncertain. The CDR3 has 13 residues. V lost 4 bases, J lost 9 bases, and 10 bases lay in between. Germline values: CDR1 SGHVS, CDR2 FNYEAQ. The DNA for the CDR3 is TGTGCCAGCAGCTCCGAGGTCGGTTCACCCCTCCACTTT. Translated, it gives CASSSEVGSPLHF.

V gene TRBV29-1 combines with J gene TRBJ1-2, with D uncertain. The V gene's germline CDR1 is SQVTM and CDR2 ANQGSEA. The CDR3 runs to 11 residues. The V and J ends lost 6 bases and 8 bases respectively, with 13 bases between them. CDR3 sequence reads: CSVGIDRGYTF. CDR3 coding DNA: TGCAGCGTCGGGATCGACCGGGGCTACACCTTC.

The rearrangement links TRBV6-1 to TRBJ1-6; 7 nucleotides agree with TRBD1. The V segment lost 7 bases and the J segment 7 bases; nucleotides outside the gene matches: 7. CDR1 is MNHNS and CDR2 is SASEGT in the germline V gene. The CDR3 has 14 amino acids. CDR3: CASTRAGGNSPLHF. CDR3 nucleotide sequence: TGTGCCAGCACCAGGGCAGGGGGGAATTCACCCCTCCACTTT.

Details on this clonotype: A clone one base away is much larger, so this may be a read error. The rearrangement uses TRBV18 and TRBJ2-7; D ambiguous. The V gene lost 6 bases and the J gene lost 0 bases, with 18 bases spanning the gap. Looked up from germline, CDR1 is KGHSH and CDR2 is LQKENI. The CDR3 loop spans 16 amino acids. CDR3 protein: CASSSDHGRSSYEQYF. CDR3 bases: TGTGCCAGCTCGTCAGACCATGGACGGAGCTCCTACGAGCAGTACTTC.

This clonotype was detected many times. The chain carries TRBV12-3 or TRBV12-4 and TRBJ1-1; D is uncertain. Trimming pared 3 bases from V and 1 base from J, leaving 6 bases between. The CDR3 loop spans 13 amino acids. CDR3 residues: CASSFKPNTEAFF. The CDR3 nucleotides read TGTGCCAGCAGTTTTAAGCCGAACACTGAAGCTTTCTTT.

The genes are TRBV5-8 and TRBJ1-5, with 8 bases that match TRBD1. The CDR3 spans 16 residues. V gave up 4 bases and J gave up 7 bases; unmatched junction bases: 13. Germline V CDR1 and CDR2: SGHTS, YDEGEE. The CDR3 loop is CASSAVQGALRQPQHF. The CDR3 coding sequence is TGTGCCAGCAGCGCCGTCCAGGGGGCGTTAAGGCAGCCCCAGCATTTT.

Regarding this clonotype: The germline gene is not matched at one end of the junction; a read error may be the cause. The chain combines TRBV12-3 or TRBV12-4 with TRBJ2-4; no definite D call. The CDR3 loop spans 15 amino acids. Here the CDR3 DNA reads TGTGCCAGCAATCAAGACACCCTAGGCAAAAGCATTCAGTACTTC. It specifies CASNQDTLGKSIQYF.

The V and J genes are TRBV3-1 and TRBJ2-2, with a weak D call TRBD2 (6 bases). The V and J ends lost 5 bases and 7 bases respectively, with 14 bases between them. This CDR3 comprises 14 residues. Germline CDR1 is LGHDT and CDR2 is YNNKEL (reference sequence). The CDR3 spells CASSGRITIGELFF. CDR3 DNA: TGTGCCAGCAGCGGGAGGATAACTATCGGGGAGCTGTTTTTT. The whole variable domain, filled in from reference TRBV3-1 and TRBJ2-2, reads DTAVSQTPKYLVTQMGNDKSIKCEQNLGHDTMYWYKQDSKKFLKIMFSYNNKELIINETVPNRFSPKSPDKAHLNLHINSLELGDSAVYFCASSGRITIGELFFGEGSRLTVL.

This clonotype was detected only a few times. V is TRBV27 and J is TRBJ2-5; D is uncertain. The V end was cut by 5 bases, the J end by 0 bases, with 10 bases between. Germline CDR1 reads MNHEY; CDR2 reads SMNVEV (reference sequence). The CDR3 has 14 residues. The CDR3 reads CASSPWANQETQYF. In DNA, the CDR3 is TGTGCCAGCAGTCCATGGGCTAACCAAGAGACCCAGTACTTC.

This clonotype was recorded at least ten times. The J gene is TRBJ2-7, the V gene TRBV20-1, with 7 bases matching TRBD1. The germline V gene has CDR1 DFQATT and CDR2 SNEGSKA (reference sequence). The CDR3 runs 13 residues. V lost 0 bases, J lost 3 bases, and 2 bases stayed unmatched. The CDR3 loop reads CSARETGDYEQYF. The CDR3, as DNA: TGCAGTGCTAGAGAAACAGGGGACTACGAGCAGTACTTC.

The rearrangement joins TRBV12-3 or TRBV12-4 to TRBJ2-3, with 8 bases aligning to TRBD1. The CDR3 is 14 amino acids. V shed 6 bases, J shed 1 base, and the junction held 3 bases outside the gene matches. The DNA of the CDR3 is TGTGCCAGCAGGTTACAGGGGGGCACAGATACGCAGTATTTT. Encoded protein: CASRLQGGTDTQYF.

This chain connects TRBV11-2 to TRBJ1-5; no clear D gene. This CDR3 region has 15 residues. V lost 3 bases, J lost 0 bases, and 9 bases lay in between. The V gene's germline CDR1 is SGHAT and CDR2 FQNNGV. For the CDR3, the DNA is TGTGCCAGCAGCTTTGTTTCAGATAGCAATCAGCCCCAGCATTTT. This sequence encodes CASSFVSDSNQPQHF.